These T cell receptor beta chains were read from a single sample in a study of graft-versus-host responses after intestinal transplantation. TCRdb keeps only in-frame clones here, not all; method: immunoSEQ multiplex PCR. Of about 130,000 clones in the sample, around 90% are singletons; the top ten hold approximately 0.2%. The antigens of these receptors remain unknown. Sequencing used unstimulated CD4+ T cells sorted from spleen or lymph node cells, obtained before intestinal transplant. The source is a human donor who received an intestinal transplant. The CDR3 runs from the conserved cysteine through the conserved F or W. The D gene is left open where the match is weak. Clone sizes are given selectively: once, few, many, or a class where the clone is expanded.

V	length	D	J	size	DNA	CDR3
TRBV27	14	.	TRBJ1-1	.	TGTGCCAGCGGACCCCCCGGGGTGAACACTGAAGCTTTCTTT	CASGPPGVNTEAFF
TRBV2	12	.	TRBJ2-4	.	TGTGCCAGCTGCTCGGAAGGCTTCATTCAGTACTTC	CASCSEGFIQYF
TRBV5-1	15	.	TRBJ1-5	.	TGCGCCAGCCGAACAGCACCCTTTAGCAATCAGCCCCAGCATTTT	CASRTAPFSNQPQHF
TRBV7-3	16	.	TRBJ2-2	.	TGTGCCAGCCAGGTAGCAGGGAGTCTTTATACCGGGGAGCTGTTTTTT	CASQVAGSLYTGELFF
TRBV7-9	14	TRBD2	TRBJ2-7	.	TGTGCCAGCAGCTTATCGGCGGGAGACGAGACGAAGTACTTC	CASSLSAGDETKYF
TRBV7-9	16	TRBD2	TRBJ2-1	.	TGTGCCAGCAGCCTGTTACTAGCGGGAGTTCTAAATGAGCAGTTCTTC	CASSLLLAGVLNEQFF
TRBV30	11	.	TRBJ1-1	.	TGTGCCTGGAGTCGGTTGTCTGAAGCTTTCTTT	CAWSRLSEAFF
TRBV5-6	14	TRBD1	TRBJ1-2	.	TGTGCCAGCAGCAAATCCGCTACAGGGGATGGCTACACCTTC	CASSKSATGDGYTF
TRBV15	14	.	TRBJ2-1	.	TGTGCCACCAGCAGAGCTAGCCTATACAATGAGCAGTTCTTC	CATSRASLYNEQFF
TRBV5-1	15	TRBD2	TRBJ2-1	.	TGCGCCAGCAGCTTGGAGGGACTAGCGGGAAATGAGCAGTTCTTC	CASSLEGLAGNEQFF
TRBV5-1	18	.	TRBJ2-3	.	TGCGCCAGCAGCTTGGCCATCCTGGTAGGCAGAGAGTTAGATACGCAGTATTTT	CASSLAILVGRELDTQYF
TRBV28	16	TRBD1	TRBJ1-5	.	TGTGCCAGCAGTTCAGCCAGGGGGGCCCACAATCAGCCCCAGCATTTT	CASSSARGAHNQPQHF
TRBV19	16	TRBD1	TRBJ2-7	.	TGTGCCAGTAGTATAGATGCAGGGGGTCTCTCCTACGAGCAGTACTTC	CASSIDAGGLSYEQYF
TRBV6-1	18	.	TRBJ2-4	.	TGTGCCAGCAGTGAAGTCGTTAGCGGAGGGATAGCCAAAAACATTCAGTACTTC	CASSEVVSGGIAKNIQYF
TRBV6-1	13	TRBD1	TRBJ2-7	.	TGTGCCAGCAGAACAGGGGGCAGGTACGAGCAGTACTTC	CASRTGGRYEQYF
TRBV27	20	TRBD1	TRBJ2-2	.	TGTGCCAGCAGTTCCCGACCCTTAGGGACAGGGAAGGCAGTCACCGGGGAGCTGTTTTTT	CASSSRPLGTGKAVTGELFF
TRBV27	18	.	TRBJ1-1	.	TGTGCCAGCAGTTTATCACTCCCGGCAGGTAGTGGGAGCACTGAAGCTTTCTTT	CASSLSLPAGSGSTEAFF
TRBV5-6	15	.	TRBJ1-3	.	TGTGCCAGCAGCTTCAGAGAAACCTCTGGAAACACCATATATTTT	CASSFRETSGNTIYF
TRBV6-6	15	TRBD1	TRBJ1-5	.	TGTGCCAGCAGTACAGGACAGGGCCGGGGTCAGCCCCAGCATTTT	CASSTGQGRGQPQHF
TRBV10-3	16	.	TRBJ2-2	.	TGTGCCATCAGTGAGTCCAGGGACGCGAACACCGGGGAGCTGTTTTTT	CAISESRDANTGELFF
TRBV5-1	13	.	TRBJ1-1	.	TGCGCCAGCAGGGACCTTTTCACCACTGAAGCTTTCTTT	CASRDLFTTEAFF
TRBV7-2	15	.	TRBJ2-7	.	TGTGCCAGCAGCCCAGGCGGGGCCGTTGTCTACGAGCAGTACTTC	CASSPGGAVVYEQYF
TRBV11-2	17	TRBD2	TRBJ2-3	.	TGTGCCAGCAGCTTCATCGGTGGCGGGGGGCCCACAGATACGCAGTATTTT	CASSFIGGGGPTDTQYF
TRBV11-3	16	TRBD2	TRBJ2-1	.	TGTGCCAGCAGCTTGGATAATACGGGGGGTAGGAATGAGCAGTTCTTC	CASSLDNTGGRNEQFF
TRBV27	14	.	TRBJ2-6	.	TGTGCCAGCGCTAAGTCCTCTGGGGCCAACGTCCTGACTTTC	CASAKSSGANVLTF
TRBV11-2	17	TRBD1	TRBJ2-1	once	TGTGCCAGCGGCCGGGACAGACAATTAAACACCTACAATGAGCAGTTCTTC	CASGRDRQLNTYNEQFF
TRBV6-5	12	.	TRBJ2-7	.	TGTGCCAGCAGTTACGGGCTCTACGAGCAGTACTTC	CASSYGLYEQYF
TRBV29-1	14	.	TRBJ2-7	.	TGCAGCGTTGAAAAAAGGGGAAGATCCTACGAGCAGTACTTC	CSVEKRGRSYEQYF
TRBV19	13	.	TRBJ1-2	.	TGTGCCAGTAGGTTCCCTTATAACTATGGCTACACCTTC	CASRFPYNYGYTF
TRBV28	15	.	TRBJ2-3	.	TGTGCCAGCAGTTTTAGCCAGAAAGGAAAGGGAAGGCAGTATTTT	CASSFSQKGKGRQYF
TRBV28	15	TRBD1	TRBJ2-7	.	TGTGCCAGCAGTCCCCCGGGACAGGGGGCTCGCGAGCAGTACTTC	CASSPPGQGAREQYF
TRBV9	20	TRBD2	TRBJ2-5	.	TGTGCCAGCAGCGTAGGTCGGTCTAGCGGGAGGGCCACATCATGGGAGACCCAGTACTTC	CASSVGRSSGRATSWETQYF
TRBV27	18	TRBD1	TRBJ2-3	.	TGTGCCAGCAGTACTGACTTGATTCCGGGACAGGGGATAGATACGCAGTATTTT	CASSTDLIPGQGIDTQYF
TRBV6-1	17	.	TRBJ1-1	.	TGTGCCAGCAGTGAAGAAGGGGCGCTCCTGAGGAAGACTGAAGCTTTCTTT	CASSEEGALLRKTEAFF
TRBV9	14	TRBD1	TRBJ1-2	.	TGTGCCAGCAGCGTAGAAACAGGGGGGAGAGGCTACACCTTC	CASSVETGGRGYTF
TRBV14	14	.	TRBJ2-1	.	TGTGCCAGCAGCCAAACAGGTTTAGGAGCGACGGAGTTCTTC	CASSQTGLGATEFF
TRBV19	15	TRBD2	TRBJ2-3	.	TGTGCCAGTAGTATTGCTAGCGGGAGCACAGATACGCAGTATTTT	CASSIASGSTDTQYF
TRBV2	15	TRBD1	TRBJ2-7	.	TGTGCCAGCAGGATAGACAGGGACCTTACCTACGAGCAGTACTTC	CASRIDRDLTYEQYF
TRBV7-9	16	.	TRBJ1-6	.	TGTGCCAGCAGCCCTTATGGAACAGGGCCAAATTCACCCCTCCACTTT	CASSPYGTGPNSPLHF
TRBV7-9	16	TRBD1	TRBJ2-3	.	TGTGCCAGCAGGCCTACACCGGGACAGGACACAGATACGCAGTATTTT	CASRPTPGQDTDTQYF
TRBV10-3	14	TRBD1	TRBJ2-2	.	TGTGCCATCTCCTCGACAGGGGGAACCGGGGAGCTGTTTTTT	CAISSTGGTGELFF
TRBV11-1	16	TRBD2	TRBJ2-5	.	TGTGCCAGCAGCTTAGCCCGGACTAGCGGGAGTGAGACCCAGTACTTC	CASSLARTSGSETQYF
TRBV6-1	13	.	TRBJ2-6	.	TGTGCCAGCCACCTCTCTGGGGCCAACGTCCTGACTTTC	CASHLSGANVLTF
TRBV7-8	16	TRBD1	TRBJ2-7	few	TGTGCCAGCAGCTCAGGACCGGGACAGATCCCCTACGAGCAGTACTTC	CASSSGPGQIPYEQYF
TRBV6-1	14	.	TRBJ2-2	.	TGTGCCAGCACCTTGACAAGCTACGCGGGGGAGCTGTTTTTT	CASTLTSYAGELFF
TRBV2	17	TRBD1	TRBJ2-6	few	TGTGCCAGCAGCAAGGACAGGGGACGGTCTGGGGCCAACGTCCTGACTTTC	CASSKDRGRSGANVLTF
TRBV29-1	13	TRBD1	TRBJ1-4	once	TGCAGCGTTGACAGGGGGGGGAATGAAAAACTGTTTTTT	CSVDRGGNEKLFF
TRBV7-2	17	TRBD1	TRBJ2-7	.	TGTGCCAGCAGCTTATCAACGACAGGGACCTCGTCCTACGAGCAGTACTTC	CASSLSTTGTSSYEQYF
TRBV10-2	19	.	TRBJ2-7	once	TGCGCCAGCAGCTATACGGGACATGTCGTTCCCCCGAACGGCTACGAGCAGTACTTC	CASSYTGHVVPPNGYEQYF